This T cell receptor beta chain was identified in a study of blood T cell repertoires in COVID-19. As for the study in general: The study drew acute and convalescent COVID-19 samples from the United States, Italy and Spain. T cells, B-cell-depleted T cells, or PBMCs supplied cDNA or gDNA.

Germline CDR1 LNHDA, CDR2 SQIVND (reference sequence). The CDR3 is 13 residues long. J was trimmed by 6 bases and V by 8 bases; bases with no gene match: 5. Source study methods: The assay estimated nucleated cells by amplifying reference gene primers. Measured with immunoSEQ multiplex PCR; TCRdb has only the in-frame clones, and not every one. V, J and clone size derive from that table, while D and trimming were established from the DNA sequence. The sample comprises roughly 120,000 clones, 85% of which are singletons, and 13% rests with the top ten. This chain links TRBV19 with TRBJ2-3; 10 nucleotides line up with TRBD2. The TCR originated in a human donor in a cohort sampled during active COVID-19. The sequencing input was peripheral blood. In DNA form, the CDR3 reads TGTGCCAGTCGCCAGCGGGGGGGCGATACGCAGTATTTT. Amino acid sequence: CASRQRGGDTQYF.